These 9 T cell receptor beta chains came from one sample sequenced in a study of tumor and adjacent non-tumor tissue in lung cancer. This sample's RNA came from whole unsorted tissue. This non-tumor lung sample came from over 3 cm beyond the tumor edge. A modified ARM-PCR protocol with three rounds of nested PCR amplified TCRbeta. TCRdb ran MiXCR on the multiplex PCR reads and lists one entry per CDR3 protein. This sample carries some 100,000 distinct CDR3 sequences, roughly 78% of them seen once, and the ten largest clones take approximately 28%. Sequencing was performed on distant non-tumor lung tissue. Receptors were obtained from a man in his 60s with small cell lung cancer.

As regards this clonotype: At one of its ends the junction is not consistent with the germline gene, which may arise from a read error. The chain uses TRBV12-3 or TRBV12-4 and TRBJ2-3; D is ambiguous. This CDR3 region has 14 residues. CDR3 DNA sequence: TGTGCCAGCAGTTTGCTAGGGCCCACAGATAGGCAGTACTTT. Translation gives CASSLLGPTDRQYF.

In regard to this clonotype: The junction differs from germline at one of its ends, possibly a read error. The chain uses TRBV11-2 and TRBJ2-7; D may be TRBD2 (6 bases). The CDR3 contains 13 residues. Germline V gene lookup returns CDR1 SGHAT and CDR2 FQNNGV. For the CDR3, the DNA is TGTGCCAGCAACTTAGAGTACGAGGGAGGACAGTACTTC. It encodes CASNLEYEGGQYF.

The chain couples TRBV20-1 to TRBJ1-4, with D unclear. Germline V gives CDR1 DFQATT, CDR2 SNEGSKA (reference sequence). V lost 2 bases to trimming and J lost 2 bases, with 3 bases between them. CDR3 length: 12 amino acids. CDR3 residues: CSARNTNEKLFF. As DNA, the CDR3 is TGCAGTGCTAGAAACACTAATGAAAAACTGTTTTTT.

This clonotype was seen at least ten times. This chain uses TRBV10-3 with TRBJ2-2; tentative D call: TRBD2 (5 bases). Germline lookup yields CDR1 ENHRY and CDR2 SYGVKD. CDR3 length: 16 amino acids. With 3 bases removed from V and 4 bases from J, the gap between germline ends came to 15 bases. The CDR3 protein is CAISEGLHRGTGELFF. CDR3 bases: TGTGCCATCAGTGAAGGGCTTCATCGGGGCACCGGGGAGCTGTTTTTT.

This clonotype was recorded at least ten times. The V gene is TRBV7-9, the J gene TRBJ2-3; 7 bases map to TRBD2. Germline loops: CDR1 SEHNR, CDR2 FQNEAQ (reference sequence). The CDR3 runs to 15 residues. With 0 bases clipped from V and 2 bases from J, the junction kept 2 bases outside the gene matches. The CDR3 loop reads CASSLAGGNTDTQYF. The CDR3 nucleotides are TGTGCCAGCAGCTTAGCGGGAGGGAACACAGATACGCAGTATTTT.

This clonotype was seen once. This clone may be a read error of a much larger clone one base away. The gene calls are TRBV20-1 and TRBJ2-3, with D perhaps TRBD2 (5 bases). Per the germline V gene, CDR1 is DFQATT and CDR2 is SNEGSKA (reference sequence). This CDR3 region has 15 residues. The CDR3 loop is CSAIARPASTDTHYF. The CDR3 region has the DNA TGCAGTGCCATAGCGAGACCTGCTAGCACAGATACGCACTATTTT.

The rearrangement links TRBV6-5 to TRBJ1-2; TRBD1 might be the D (6 bases). This CDR3 is built from 14 residues. Between the trimmed V and J ends, which lost 10 bases and 7 bases, there was a span of 22 bases. Germline assignment: CDR1 MNHEY and CDR2 SVGAGI. CDR3 protein: CAIRSNNRDAGYTF. CDR3 DNA sequence: TGTGCCATCAGATCTAACAACAGGGACGCTGGCTACACCTTC.

Remarks on this clonotype: A junction end diverges from the germline sequence, so it may reflect a read error. The V gene is TRBV6-1, the J gene TRBJ2-2, with D perhaps TRBD1 (6 bases). The germline CDR1 and CDR2 sequences are MNHNS and SASEGT. The CDR3 length is 15 residues. The CDR3 is CAGSTSGEGAGELFF. CDR3 sequence (DNA): TGTGCCGGCAGTACCTCAGGCGAGGGGGCCGGGGAGCTGTTTTTT.

Details on this clonotype: A much larger clone differs by one base, so this may be a read error. The chain recombines TRBV20-1 with TRBJ2-7; 13 bases map to TRBD2. CDR3 length: 14 amino acids. The V gene's germline CDR1 is DFQATT and CDR2 SNEGSKA (reference sequence). CDR3 DNA: TGCAGTGCTCGGGGGGGGACTAGCGGGACCGAGGAGTACTTC. It yields the protein CSARGGTSGTEEYF.